These 15 T cell receptor beta chains were sequenced from one sample in a study of CD8 T cells in Susac syndrome. An amount of RNA that ranged from about 0.45 to 1 ug was reverse transcribed with random hexamers. A single record per CDR3 protein comes from TCRdb applying MiXCR to the immunoSEQ multiplex PCR reads. The sample carries about 150,000 distinct CDR3 sequences, 85% to 95% recorded once. Source material: CD4+ T cells from PBMCs. These receptors were taken from a human donor with Susac syndrome.

This clonotype was detected once. J is TRBJ2-3 and V is TRBV5-1; the D gene is possibly TRBD2 (7 bases). V lost 4 bases to trimming and J lost 5 bases, with 20 bases between them. The germline V gene has CDR1 SGHRS and CDR2 YFSETQ. The CDR3 runs 16 residues. The CDR3 region is CASSPVGGPGGDTQYF. CDR3 nucleotide sequence: TGCGCCAGCAGCCCCGTGGGGGGGCCCGGAGGAGATACGCAGTATTTT.

The chain has TRBV20-1 and TRBJ1-2; D gene ambiguous. Deletions cut 6 bases from V and 6 bases from J, with 11 bases between. Per the germline V gene, CDR1 is DFQATT and CDR2 is SNEGSKA (reference sequence). CDR3 size: 11 residues. The CDR3 sequence is CSAHSRNGYTF. The DNA of the CDR3 is TGCAGTGCCCATTCCAGGAATGGCTACACCTTC.

The chain uses TRBV7-2 and TRBJ2-5; no reliable D call. Germline V gene sequence: CDR1 SGHTA, CDR2 FQGNSA. The CDR3 has 12 amino acids. V was shortened by 5 bases and J by 6 bases, with 10 bases between the two germline ends. The CDR3 DNA reads as TGTGCCAGCAGCCCTCACACCCAGACCCAGTACTTC. Its protein is CASSPHTQTQYF.

V and J are TRBV5-4 and TRBJ2-2; 7 positions match TRBD1. The CDR3 extends over 16 amino acids. V was pared by 4 bases and J by 3 bases, with 9 bases of the junction left unmatched. Germline V gene sequence: CDR1 SGHNT, CDR2 YYREEE (reference sequence). Here the CDR3 DNA reads TGTGCCAGCAGCACCTACAGGGGTGCGGACACCGGGGAGCTGTTTTTT. The encoded protein is CASSTYRGADTGELFF.

This chain links TRBV20-1 with TRBJ2-1; D uncertain. The CDR3 has 15 residues. Germline V gives CDR1 DFQATT, CDR2 SNEGSKA (reference sequence). V was cut by 3 bases and J by 0 bases, with 12 bases left in between. The CDR3 DNA follows: TGCAGTGCTAGGGGAAGCGATTTCTCCTACAATGAGCAGTTCTTC. Its protein is CSARGSDFSYNEQFF.

V gene TRBV2 combines with J gene TRBJ1-5, with D perhaps TRBD1 (5 bases). The germline CDR1 and CDR2 sequences are SNHLY and FYNNEI. The CDR3 spans 13 residues. Trimming pared 11 bases from V and 1 base from J, leaving 12 bases between. The CDR3 nucleotides are TGTGCCTCTGGGGGGGAGAGCAATCAGCCCCAGCATTTT. This sequence encodes CASGGESNQPQHF. The full variable domain, with the rest looked up from reference TRBV2 and TRBJ1-5, is EPEVTQTPSHQVTQMGQEVILRCVPISNHLYFYWYRQILGQKVEFLVSFYNNEISEKSEIFDDQFSVERPDGSNFTLKIRSTKLEDSAMYFCASGGESNQPQHFGDGTRLSIL.

J is TRBJ1-4 and V is TRBV19; 9 bases are a match to TRBD1. Germline trimming cut 10 bases from V and 4 bases from J; bases unmatched to any gene: 4. The germline V gene has CDR1 LNHDA and CDR2 SQIVND (reference sequence). The CDR3 is 13 amino acids. Here the CDR3 DNA reads TGTGCCACGACAGGGGGTAATAATGAAAAACTGTTTTTT. The encoded protein is CATTGGNNEKLFF.

J is TRBJ1-5 and V is TRBV5-1; the D is unclear. Trimming removed 1 base from V and 7 bases from J, with 9 bases in between. The CDR3 is 13 residues long. Germline V gene data show CDR1 as SGHRS and CDR2 as YFSETQ. As DNA, the CDR3 is TGCGCCAGCAGCTTGAGTGGGAGCCAGCCCCAGCATTTT. Its translation: CASSLSGSQPQHF.

CDR3 bases: TGTGCCAGCACAACATCACTCTCTGGAAACACCATATATTTT. This sequence encodes CASTTSLSGNTIYF. This chain joins TRBV18 and TRBJ1-3; D not resolved. This CDR3 has 14 residues. V was clipped by 8 bases and J by 0 bases, with 11 bases between them. Germline lookup yields CDR1 KGHSH and CDR2 LQKENI.

The chain is built from TRBV20-1 and TRBJ2-4; no clear D gene. CDR3 length: 16 amino acids. The germline V and J ends were trimmed by 0 bases and 0 bases, with 12 bases remaining between them. Germline values: CDR1 DFQATT, CDR2 SNEGSKA (reference sequence). CDR3 coding DNA: TGCAGTGCTAGAGATCGTGTAGAAGTAGCCAAAAACATTCAGTACTTC. This codes for CSARDRVEVAKNIQYF.

This clonotype was seen just once. The rearrangement links TRBV2 to TRBJ2-1, with a possible D match to TRBD1 (6 bases). The CDR3 sequence is 11 residues long. V gave up 5 bases and J gave up 10 bases, with 9 bases separating them. The germline V gene encodes CDR1 SNHLY and CDR2 FYNNEI. The CDR3 bases are TGTGCCAGCAGTTATGGGACAGAGCAGTTCTTC. This translates into CASSYGTEQFF.

A few counts support this clonotype. The rearrangement uses TRBV7-3 and TRBJ1-6, with 8 bases lining up with TRBD1. Losses at the gene ends were 7 bases for V and 8 bases for J; bases not matched to a gene: 10. The CDR3 has 15 residues. From germline, CDR1 is SGHTA and CDR2 FQGTGA. The DNA for the CDR3 is TGTGCCAGCAACCGACTGCAGGGGGCTGATTCACCCCTCCACTTT. As protein: CASNRLQGADSPLHF. Full variable domain (outside the CDR3, taken from reference TRBV7-3 and TRBJ1-6): GAGVSQTPSNKVTEKGKYVELRCDPISGHTALYWYRQSLGQGPEFLIYFQGTGAADDSGLPNDRFFAVRPEGSVSTLKIQRTERGDSAVYLCASNRLQGADSPLHFGNGTRLTVT.

The chain couples TRBV20-1 to TRBJ2-1; 11 bases are a match to TRBD2. V lost 6 bases, J lost 7 bases, and 14 bases stayed unmatched. CDR3 length: 16 residues. Germline-derived CDR1 and CDR2 are DFQATT and SNEGSKA (reference sequence). Here the CDR3 reads CSAYSGLSGGGNEQFF. The CDR3 region has the DNA TGCAGTGCCTACAGCGGACTTAGCGGGGGGGGTAATGAGCAGTTCTTC.

This clonotype occurred once. The CDR3, as DNA: TGCAGTGCGCCGACGGCGACCTACGAGCAGTACTTC. It is translated as CSAPTATYEQYF. The chain has TRBV20-1 and TRBJ2-7; D ambiguous. Germline-derived CDR1 and CDR2 are DFQATT and SNEGSKA (reference sequence). Trimming removed 6 bases at V and 2 bases at J, with 11 bases between. CDR3 size: 12 residues.

The rearrangement uses TRBV12-3 or TRBV12-4 and TRBJ2-2; 7 bases map to TRBD1. After removal of 3 bases from V and 0 bases from J, the junction contained 1 base not matched to a gene. The CDR3 is 15 amino acids. The DNA for the CDR3 is TGTGCCAGCAGTTTGGGACAGCCGAACACCGGGGAGCTGTTTTTT. Its protein product is CASSLGQPNTGELFF.